This T cell receptor (beta chain) stems from a study of CD4+ T cells in melanoma. V was trimmed by 4 bases and J by 2 bases, leaving 11 bases between them. Germline V lookup: CDR1 MGHRA, CDR2 YSYEKL. The CDR3 is made up of 15 amino acids. Clones were sequenced by immunoSEQ multiplex PCR, and TCRdb holds only the in-frame ones, with some missing. Of about 11,000 clones listed, nearly 70% are singletons. Notes on this clone: The antigen is unknown.

Study-level results: CD8+ T cell, macrophage and B cell function reportedly correlated with neoantigen-specific CD4+ T cells. In melanoma, neoantigen-specific CD4+ T cells reportedly differed in differentiation state.

The sequence derives from a human donor with melanoma. The sample comprised cells from a culture (not recorded whether cultured in vitro). V and J are TRBV4-1 and TRBJ1-4, with unresolved D. For the CDR3, the DNA is TGCGCCAGCAGCCGATTACAGTGGACTAATGAAAAACTGTTTTTT. Protein sequence: CASSRLQWTNEKLFF.